These 17 T cell receptor beta chains were sequenced from one sample in a study of beta chain features in type 1 diabetes. Every bit of the isolated RNA underwent reverse transcription, so sequencing read expressed TCRB transcripts. Sequencing used immunoSEQ multiplex PCR; TCRdb keeps in-frame clones, though not all of them. The repertoire holds under 950,000 clones, with roughly 15% as singletons. Material for sequencing was naive CD4+ T cells from blood. The origin of the receptors is a woman under 30 in good health.

The gene calls are TRBV11-2 and TRBJ2-1; D is possibly TRBD2 (5 bases). The CDR3 consists of 15 residues. CDR1 is SGHAT, CDR2 FQNNGV, per germline. V shed 1 base and J shed 1 base, with 8 bases lying between them. The CDR3, as DNA: TGTGCCAGCAGCTTAGGAGGGTTTTCCTACAATGAGCAGTTCTTC. It yields the protein CASSLGGFSYNEQFF.

The J gene is TRBJ1-2, the V gene TRBV29-1; 11 bases line up with TRBD1. The CDR3 is 14 amino acids. Germline loops: CDR1 SQVTM, CDR2 ANQGSEA. V shed 2 bases and J 2 bases; nucleotides not matched to a gene: 1. The CDR3 nucleotides read TGCAGCGTTGAATGGGACAGGGGGAACTATGGCTACACCTTC. This gives the protein CSVEWDRGNYGYTF.

The chain uses TRBV28 and TRBJ2-5; perhaps TRBD2 as D (5 bases). The CDR3 is 12 residues long. Germline CDR1 reads MDHEN; CDR2 reads SYDVKM. Trimming cost V 6 bases and J 5 bases, with 10 bases left between them. The chain's CDR3 is CASRARGETQYF. The CDR3 DNA sequence: TGTGCCAGCAGAGCCCGGGGTGAGACCCAGTACTTC.

The chain recombines TRBV28 with TRBJ2-1, with 11 bases that match TRBD2. After removal of 5 bases from V and 0 bases from J, the junction contained 12 bases not matched to a gene. CDR1 MDHEN and CDR2 SYDVKM come from the germline V gene. The CDR3 loop spans 19 amino acids. CDR3 protein: CASSKTLSGRGLSYNEQFF. CDR3 sequence (DNA): TGTGCCAGCAGTAAAACCCTTAGCGGGAGGGGACTCTCCTACAATGAGCAGTTCTTC. Full variable domain (outside the CDR3, taken from reference TRBV28 and TRBJ2-1): DVKVTQSSRYLVKRTGEKVFLECVQDMDHENMFWYRQDPGLGLRLIYFSYDVKMKEKGDIPEGYSVSREKKERFSLILESASTNQTSMYLCASSKTLSGRGLSYNEQFFGPGTRLTVL.

This chain links TRBV18 with TRBJ1-1; 7 bases are shared with TRBD1. V lost 3 bases, J lost 1 base, and 5 bases stayed unmatched. This CDR3 is built from 15 residues. The germline gives CDR1 KGHSH, CDR2 LQKENI. This chain's CDR3 is CASSPRDSGNTEAFF. The CDR3 nucleotides are TGTGCCAGCTCACCCAGGGACAGTGGGAACACTGAAGCTTTCTTT.

The chain couples TRBV5-8 to TRBJ1-2; D is ambiguous. V was cut by 0 bases and J by 11 bases, with 8 bases left in between. The CDR3 runs to 11 residues. Germline V lookup: CDR1 SGHTS, CDR2 YDEGEE. Here the CDR3 reads CASSLVLGYTF. The CDR3, as DNA: TGTGCCAGCAGCTTGGTTTTAGGGTACACCTTC.

The chain couples TRBV11-1 to TRBJ2-1; D perhaps matches TRBD2 (6 bases). V lost 5 bases and J lost 3, with 17 bases in between. Germline-derived CDR1 and CDR2 are SGHAT and FQDESV (reference sequence). This CDR3 is built from 16 residues. The CDR3 loop is CASSPRNRERYNEQFF. In DNA, the CDR3 is TGTGCCAGCAGCCCACGAAACCGGGAGCGCTACAATGAGCAGTTCTTC.

This clone was detected only a few times. The V and J genes are TRBV6-6 and TRBJ1-2, with unresolved D. The V gene lost 0 bases and the J gene lost 8 bases, with 10 bases spanning the gap. The length of the CDR3 is 13 residues. Germline assignment: CDR1 MNHNY and CDR2 SVGAGI (reference sequence). Here the CDR3 reads CASSYSTAEGYTF. In DNA, the CDR3 is TGTGCCAGCAGTTACTCGACGGCAGAGGGCTACACCTTC.

V gene TRBV6-5 combines with J gene TRBJ2-5; 8 nucleotides match TRBD2. Germline values: CDR1 MNHEY, CDR2 SVGAGI. CDR3 size: 14 residues. J gave up 4 bases and V 6 bases, and 7 bases lay outside the gene matches. In nucleotides, the CDR3 is TGTGCCAGCAGCGTTGGACTAGCTACAGAGACCCAGTACTTC. Encoded protein: CASSVGLATETQYF.

The gene calls are TRBV7-2 and TRBJ2-7, with 10 bases matching TRBD2. This CDR3 region has 18 residues. Germline loops: CDR1 SGHTA, CDR2 FQGNSA. Trimming at V came to 2 bases and at J to 2 bases, leaving 12 bases not matched to a gene. The CDR3 reads CASSLLAPRTSGAYEQYF. The CDR3 DNA reads TGTGCCAGCAGCTTATTGGCCCCCCGGACTAGCGGAGCCTACGAGCAGTACTTC.

The chain couples TRBV7-9 to TRBJ2-3, with 9 bases lining up with TRBD1. The ends lost 1 base at V and 7 bases at J; junction bases unmatched: 6. This CDR3 is built from 15 residues. The germline V gene encodes CDR1 SEHNR and CDR2 FQNEAQ (reference sequence). Here the CDR3 reads CASSLVPGQGHTQYF. The CDR3 bases are TGTGCCAGCAGCTTAGTCCCGGGACAGGGACATACGCAGTATTTT.

The sample holds a few counts of this clone. The chain links TRBV29-1 to TRBJ2-1; 8 bases align to TRBD1. The CDR3 runs to 14 residues. Germline V gene data show CDR1 as SQVTM and CDR2 as ANQGSEA. With V trimmed by 6 bases and J by 7 bases, 11 bases remained unmatched. This chain's CDR3 is CSVADRVKANEQFF. In nucleotides, the CDR3 is TGCAGCGTGGCGGACAGGGTAAAGGCAAATGAGCAGTTCTTC.

The rearrangement links TRBV5-1 to TRBJ2-3; 7 bases line up with TRBD2. CDR3 length: 17 amino acids. Looked up from germline, CDR1 is SGHRS and CDR2 is YFSETQ. With 0 bases clipped from V and 2 bases from J, the junction kept 9 bases outside the gene matches. CDR3 coding DNA: TGCGCCAGCAGCTTGGTGGCTAGCGGAACTATCACAGATACGCAGTATTTT. Its translation is CASSLVASGTITDTQYF.

V and J are TRBV2 and TRBJ1-5; D not certain. This CDR3 is built from 13 residues. Germline loops: CDR1 SNHLY, CDR2 FYNNEI. The V end lost 6 bases, the J end lost 5 bases, and 11 bases lay between the germline ends. The CDR3 DNA sequence: TGTGCCAGCAGCTCGGGGAGGGATCAGCCCCAGCATTTT. Its translation: CASSSGRDQPQHF.

This clone came up a few times. The CDR3 reads CASSVSPSEQYF. The CDR3 nucleotides read TGTGCCAGCAGTGTCTCGCCCTCCGAGCAGTACTTC. The chain employs TRBV2 and TRBJ2-7; D uncertain. Trimming removed 4 bases at V and 6 bases at J, with 10 bases between. The germline V gene has CDR1 SNHLY and CDR2 FYNNEI. The CDR3 is made up of 12 amino acids.

This clone was detected only a few times. The chain carries TRBV4-2 and TRBJ2-1; possible D gene TRBD1, 6 bases. The V end was cut by 1 base, the J end by 8 bases, with 15 bases between. CDR1 is LGHNA, CDR2 YNFKEQ, per germline. The CDR3 has 15 residues. The CDR3 reads CASSQGQVPGDEQFF. CDR3 bases: TGTGCCAGCAGCCAAGGACAGGTTCCTGGGGATGAGCAGTTCTTC.

This sequence joins TRBV9 and TRBJ2-1, with TRBD2 as a possible D gene (5 bases). V lost 4 bases and J lost 5, with 10 bases in between. CDR1 is SGDLS and CDR2 is YYNGEE in the germline V gene. The CDR3 runs to 13 residues. In DNA form, the CDR3 reads TGTGCCAGCAGCACCACTAGGGACAATGAGCAGTTCTTC. Amino acids: CASSTTRDNEQFF.